A selection of T cell receptor beta chains follows, all from one sample in a study of cytomegalovirus exposure and HLA in healthy donors. The method was immunoSEQ multiplex PCR; TCRdb's version includes in-frame clones alone and lacks a portion of them. The sample includes roughly 120,000 clones, 65% to 90% of them seen just once. Input material: PBMCs. These receptors all stem from a male donor in good health and CMV-seropositive. CDR3s include the opening cysteine and the closing phenylalanine or tryptophan. The order of the fields is CDR3 DNA, CDR3 protein, clone size, D gene, J gene, V gene. The D gene is left open where the match is weak. The size entry is marked missing in some rows and otherwise reads once, few, many or a size class.

cdr3_nt: TGTGCCAGCAGGCCCCGATCGGGACACTACCTGGCCGGGGAGCTGTTTTTT; cdr3_aa: CASRPRSGHYLAGELFF; clone_size: once; d_call: -; j_call: TRBJ2-2; v_call: TRBV28
cdr3_nt: TGTGCCAGCAGCCATCGGGATAATTCACCCCTCCACTTT; cdr3_aa: CASSHRDNSPLHF; clone_size: -; d_call: -; j_call: TRBJ1-6; v_call: TRBV25-1
cdr3_nt: TGTGCCTGGAGTTTGTCTATGCGGAAAGCGGAGACCCAGTACTTC; cdr3_aa: CAWSLSMRKAETQYF; clone_size: -; d_call: -; j_call: TRBJ2-5; v_call: TRBV30
cdr3_nt: TGTGCCAGCAGCCGCCGGGGGGGGAACACTGAAGCTTTCTTT; cdr3_aa: CASSRRGGNTEAFF; clone_size: -; d_call: -; j_call: TRBJ1-1; v_call: TRBV6-5
cdr3_nt: TGTGCCAGCAGCCCCCTGGGGGACTTAAGGGGAGATACGCAGTATTTT; cdr3_aa: CASSPLGDLRGDTQYF; clone_size: once; d_call: -; j_call: TRBJ2-3; v_call: TRBV7-2
cdr3_nt: TGTGCCAGCAGTTTATCAGCAGGGGGCGAGCAGTACTTC; cdr3_aa: CASSLSAGGEQYF; clone_size: -; d_call: TRBD1; j_call: TRBJ2-7; v_call: TRBV27
cdr3_nt: TGTGCCAGCAGTGGAACAGGGGGCGGCTACGAGCAGTACTTC; cdr3_aa: CASSGTGGGYEQYF; clone_size: once; d_call: TRBD1; j_call: TRBJ2-7; v_call: TRBV28
cdr3_nt: TGTGCCAGCAGCTTGGGGGGGGGATTCTCCTACGAGCAGTACTTC; cdr3_aa: CASSLGGGFSYEQYF; clone_size: -; d_call: TRBD2; j_call: TRBJ2-7; v_call: TRBV5-4
cdr3_nt: TGTGCCAGCAGCTTGGCAGGGAGGGAGACCCAGTACTTC; cdr3_aa: CASSLAGRETQYF; clone_size: -; d_call: -; j_call: TRBJ2-5; v_call: TRBV5-6
cdr3_nt: TGTGCCAGTAGTACCGGGGGGAGCTCCTACAATGAGCAGTTCTTC; cdr3_aa: CASSTGGSSYNEQFF; clone_size: few; d_call: TRBD2; j_call: TRBJ2-1; v_call: TRBV19
cdr3_nt: TGTGCCAGCAGTGGGACAGGGGGGAGGGAGACCCAGTACTTC; cdr3_aa: CASSGTGGRETQYF; clone_size: -; d_call: TRBD1; j_call: TRBJ2-5; v_call: TRBV28
cdr3_nt: TGTGCCAGCAGTTTACTTATTTCCAATGAGCAGTTCTTC; cdr3_aa: CASSLLISNEQFF; clone_size: -; d_call: -; j_call: TRBJ2-1; v_call: TRBV27
cdr3_nt: TGTGCCAGCAGTTCTTCTGGGGCCAACGTCCTGACTTTC; cdr3_aa: CASSSSGANVLTF; clone_size: few; d_call: -; j_call: TRBJ2-6; v_call: TRBV27
cdr3_nt: TGTGCCAGCAGCTTGGGTCGCGGGCAGTTCTTC; cdr3_aa: CASSLGRGQFF; clone_size: -; d_call: -; j_call: TRBJ2-1; v_call: TRBV11-2
cdr3_nt: TGTGCCAGTAGGGGAGGGACAGGGGGCTCGATGAACACTGAAGCTTTCTTT; cdr3_aa: CASRGGTGGSMNTEAFF; clone_size: -; d_call: TRBD1; j_call: TRBJ1-1; v_call: TRBV19
cdr3_nt: TGTGCCAGCAGCTTGGACCGAGTCGGGATCGGCAATGAGCAGTTCTTC; cdr3_aa: CASSLDRVGIGNEQFF; clone_size: -; d_call: -; j_call: TRBJ2-1; v_call: TRBV5-8
cdr3_nt: TGTGCCAGCTCCCCAGGGACTAGCGGGAGTCTTTCCTACGAGCAGTACTTC; cdr3_aa: CASSPGTSGSLSYEQYF; clone_size: -; d_call: TRBD2; j_call: TRBJ2-7; v_call: TRBV28
cdr3_nt: TGTGCCAGCAGTCGGAGGACGGAGAGATACAATGAGCAGTTCTTC; cdr3_aa: CASSRRTERYNEQFF; clone_size: -; d_call: -; j_call: TRBJ2-1; v_call: TRBV6-6
cdr3_nt: TGTGCCAGCAGTACAGGGTTAGGCACTGAAGCTTTCTTT; cdr3_aa: CASSTGLGTEAFF; clone_size: -; d_call: -; j_call: TRBJ1-1; v_call: TRBV28
cdr3_nt: TGTGCCAGCAGTTTGATAGCGGGAGGTCCGGAAGAGACCCAGTACTTC; cdr3_aa: CASSLIAGGPEETQYF; clone_size: -; d_call: TRBD2; j_call: TRBJ2-5; v_call: TRBV27
cdr3_nt: TGTGCTAGCAGCGCAGACAGACTTGCCGAGCAGTACTTC; cdr3_aa: CASSADRLAEQYF; clone_size: -; d_call: -; j_call: TRBJ2-7; v_call: TRBV7-7
cdr3_nt: TGTGCCAGCAACTGGCAGGGGGCTGAGGAGACCCAGTACTTC; cdr3_aa: CASNWQGAEETQYF; clone_size: -; d_call: TRBD1; j_call: TRBJ2-5; v_call: TRBV2
cdr3_nt: TGTGCCAGCAGTTCTATCGGGACCCAGTACTTC; cdr3_aa: CASSSIGTQYF; clone_size: -; d_call: -; j_call: TRBJ2-5; v_call: TRBV28
cdr3_nt: TGCGCCAGCAGCTTATCCGGAGGACAGGTTAACACAGATACGCAGTATTTT; cdr3_aa: CASSLSGGQVNTDTQYF; clone_size: -; d_call: TRBD1; j_call: TRBJ2-3; v_call: TRBV5-1
cdr3_nt: TGTGCCAGCAGCAAAGCGGGGAGCGGGATCTTCACAGATACGCAGTATTTT; cdr3_aa: CASSKAGSGIFTDTQYF; clone_size: -; d_call: -; j_call: TRBJ2-3; v_call: TRBV21-1
cdr3_nt: TGTGCCAGCGGGGCGGAGCAAAACTCTGGAAACACCATATATTTT; cdr3_aa: CASGAEQNSGNTIYF; clone_size: once; d_call: -; j_call: TRBJ1-3; v_call: TRBV28
cdr3_nt: TGTGCCAGCAGTTTATCCCAGATAAATGAGCAGTTCTTC; cdr3_aa: CASSLSQINEQFF; clone_size: -; d_call: -; j_call: TRBJ2-1; v_call: TRBV28
cdr3_nt: TGTGCCAGCAGCCTAACATTGGGGGGGTCCTTGACCTATGGCTACACCTTC; cdr3_aa: CASSLTLGGSLTYGYTF; clone_size: once; d_call: -; j_call: TRBJ1-2; v_call: TRBV7-8
cdr3_nt: TGCGCCAGCAGATTGACAGGGGATCAGCCCCAGCATTTT; cdr3_aa: CASRLTGDQPQHF; clone_size: -; d_call: TRBD1; j_call: TRBJ1-5; v_call: TRBV10-2
cdr3_nt: TGCAGCGTGGGCCGGTCAGGGGCCTACAATGAGCAGTTCTTC; cdr3_aa: CSVGRSGAYNEQFF; clone_size: -; d_call: -; j_call: TRBJ2-1; v_call: TRBV29-1
cdr3_nt: TGTGCCAGTTCCGGGACAGCTTATAGCAATCAGCCCCAGCATTTT; cdr3_aa: CASSGTAYSNQPQHF; clone_size: -; d_call: TRBD1; j_call: TRBJ1-5; v_call: TRBV2
cdr3_nt: TGTGCCAGCAGCCCGTCGTGGGTAGTAGCGGGAGGTCTCTCCTACGAGCAGTACTTC; cdr3_aa: CASSPSWVVAGGLSYEQYF; clone_size: -; d_call: TRBD2; j_call: TRBJ2-7; v_call: TRBV28
cdr3_nt: TGTGCCAGCAGCTTGACTAGCGGCCCGTACAATGAGCAGTTCTTC; cdr3_aa: CASSLTSGPYNEQFF; clone_size: -; d_call: TRBD2; j_call: TRBJ2-1; v_call: TRBV11-3
cdr3_nt: TGTGCCAGCATCCCGACAGGCTTAGCTAACTATGGCTACACCTTC; cdr3_aa: CASIPTGLANYGYTF; clone_size: -; d_call: -; j_call: TRBJ1-2; v_call: TRBV28
cdr3_nt: TGTGCCAGCAGCACTGCTATCTCCTACAGGGGCCCAAGCAATGAGCAGTTCTTC; cdr3_aa: CASSTAISYRGPSNEQFF; clone_size: once; d_call: TRBD1; j_call: TRBJ2-1; v_call: TRBV27
cdr3_nt: TGTGCCACCAGCAGAGGCTCTAGCGGCCTACGCAATGAGCAGTTCTTC; cdr3_aa: CATSRGSSGLRNEQFF; clone_size: -; d_call: TRBD2; j_call: TRBJ2-1; v_call: TRBV15
cdr3_nt: TGTGCCAGCAGTTTAAATTACAGGGTTGTCTACGAGCAGTACTTC; cdr3_aa: CASSLNYRVVYEQYF; clone_size: once; d_call: -; j_call: TRBJ2-7; v_call: TRBV28
cdr3_nt: TGTGCCAGTAGTTTGCAGTCGACAGTAAATTACAATGAGCAGTTCTTC; cdr3_aa: CASSLQSTVNYNEQFF; clone_size: once; d_call: -; j_call: TRBJ2-1; v_call: TRBV19
cdr3_nt: TGTGCCAGCAGTTTTACAGGGAATAGGTACAATGAGCAGTTCTTC; cdr3_aa: CASSFTGNRYNEQFF; clone_size: -; d_call: -; j_call: TRBJ2-1; v_call: TRBV27
cdr3_nt: TGTGCCAGCAGCTTGACTAGGTCGATCAACACCGGGGAGCTGTTTTTT; cdr3_aa: CASSLTRSINTGELFF; clone_size: once; d_call: -; j_call: TRBJ2-2; v_call: TRBV7-6
cdr3_nt: TGCAGCGTTGAGACACCCCCCTACGAGCAGTACTTC; cdr3_aa: CSVETPPYEQYF; clone_size: -; d_call: -; j_call: TRBJ2-7; v_call: TRBV29-1
cdr3_nt: TGCGCCAGCAGCCAAGGGCTAGCGGGGGGCTACGAGCAGTACTTC; cdr3_aa: CASSQGLAGGYEQYF; clone_size: -; d_call: TRBD2; j_call: TRBJ2-7; v_call: TRBV4-3
cdr3_nt: TGTGCCAGTAGTGTTGACAGGGATGAAAAACTGTTTTTT; cdr3_aa: CASSVDRDEKLFF; clone_size: -; d_call: TRBD1; j_call: TRBJ1-4; v_call: TRBV19
cdr3_nt: TGTGCCAGCAGCCAAGGCGGGAGGGCCTTGGTTACAGATACGCAGTATTTT; cdr3_aa: CASSQGGRALVTDTQYF; clone_size: -; d_call: TRBD2; j_call: TRBJ2-3; v_call: TRBV4-2
cdr3_nt: TGTGCCAGCAGCTTAGGTAGGAACTTGCGGGAGGGTACGGGTTCCTACAATGAGCAGTTCTTC; cdr3_aa: CASSLGRNLREGTGSYNEQFF; clone_size: -; d_call: TRBD2; j_call: TRBJ2-1; v_call: TRBV7-6
cdr3_nt: TGTGCCAGCAGACGAGGGAATTCACCCCTCCACTTT; cdr3_aa: CASRRGNSPLHF; clone_size: -; d_call: -; j_call: TRBJ1-6; v_call: TRBV27